These 3 T cell receptor beta chains share one sample of origin, sequenced in a study of preoperative IRX-2 immunotherapy in early breast cancer. Treatment meaning: preoperative locoregional IRX-2 cytokine immunotherapy. Data came from immunoSEQ multiplex PCR; TCRdb stores just in-frame clones and leaves some out. The profile shows about 23,000 clones, around 87% of them singletons. The sample in question was tumor tissue, obtained after IRX-2 immunotherapy. Receptor source: a human donor with breast cancer.

V usage is TRBV7-2 and J usage is TRBJ2-1; 11 positions agree with TRBD1. V lost 3 bases and J lost 7; bases outside the gene matches: 8. The CDR3 extends over 16 amino acids. Germline V CDR1 and CDR2: SGHTA, FQGNSA. In DNA form, the CDR3 reads TGTGCCAGCAGCTTTTCGGACAGGGGGCTACAAAATGAGCAGTTCTTC. It translates to CASSFSDRGLQNEQFF.

The chain combines TRBV29-1 with TRBJ2-5; TRBD1 matches at 11 bases. Germline V gene data show CDR1 as SQVTM and CDR2 as ANQGSEA. This CDR3 comprises 14 residues. The J segment lost 4 bases and the V segment lost 7 bases, leaving 8 bases of the junction unmatched. The DNA of the CDR3 is TGCAGCGGCTCTACCGGGACAGGGGGAGAGACCCAGTACTTC. Protein sequence: CSGSTGTGGETQYF.

The V call is TRBV18, the J call TRBJ2-3, with 12 bases matching TRBD2. The J segment lost 4 bases and the V segment lost 3 bases, leaving 2 bases of the junction unmatched. The germline CDR1 and CDR2 sequences are KGHSH and LQKENI. The CDR3 length is 15 residues. The CDR3 bases are TGTGCCAGCTCACCCCTAGCGGGGGGGGCAGATACGCAGTATTTT. Amino acids: CASSPLAGGADTQYF.